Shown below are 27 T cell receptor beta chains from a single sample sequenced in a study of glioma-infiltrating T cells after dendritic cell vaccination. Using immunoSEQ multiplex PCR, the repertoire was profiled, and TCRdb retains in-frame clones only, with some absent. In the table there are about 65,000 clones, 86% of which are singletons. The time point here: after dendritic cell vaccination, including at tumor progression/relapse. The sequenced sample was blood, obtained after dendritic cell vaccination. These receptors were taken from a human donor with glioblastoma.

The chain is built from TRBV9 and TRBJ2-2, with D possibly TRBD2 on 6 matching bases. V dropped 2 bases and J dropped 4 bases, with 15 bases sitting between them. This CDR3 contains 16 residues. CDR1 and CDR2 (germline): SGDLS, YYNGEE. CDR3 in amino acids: CASSVVPDSGTGELFF. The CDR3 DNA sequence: TGTGCCAGCAGCGTGGTCCCAGATAGCGGCACCGGGGAGCTGTTTTTT.

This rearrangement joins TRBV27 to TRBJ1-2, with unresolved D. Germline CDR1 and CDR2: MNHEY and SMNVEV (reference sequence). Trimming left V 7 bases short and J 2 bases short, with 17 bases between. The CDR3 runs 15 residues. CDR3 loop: CASTPSGVWNYGYTF. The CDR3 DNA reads TGTGCCAGCACCCCGTCCGGGGTCTGGAACTATGGCTACACCTTC.

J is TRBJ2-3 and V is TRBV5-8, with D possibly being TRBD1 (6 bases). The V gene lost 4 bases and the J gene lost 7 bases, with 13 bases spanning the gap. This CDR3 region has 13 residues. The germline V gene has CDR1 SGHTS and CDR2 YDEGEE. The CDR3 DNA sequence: TGTGCCAGCAGCGTGACAGGTCATTATACGCAGTATTTT. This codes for CASSVTGHYTQYF.

The CDR3 region is CAWSQQGRAGANVLTF. CDR3 sequence (DNA): TGTGCCTGGAGCCAACAGGGAAGGGCTGGGGCCAACGTCCTGACTTTC. The J gene is TRBJ2-6, the V gene TRBV30; D is possibly TRBD1 (6 bases). In germline, CDR1 is GTSNPN, CDR2 SVGIG (reference sequence). V lost 3 bases and J lost 2, with 14 bases in between. CDR3 length equals 16 residues.

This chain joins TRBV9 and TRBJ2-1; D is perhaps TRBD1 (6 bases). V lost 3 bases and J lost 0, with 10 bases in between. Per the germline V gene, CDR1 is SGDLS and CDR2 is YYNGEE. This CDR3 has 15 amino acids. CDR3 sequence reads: CASSAGVGSYNEQFF. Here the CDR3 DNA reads TGTGCCAGCAGCGCAGGGGTCGGCTCCTACAATGAGCAGTTCTTC.

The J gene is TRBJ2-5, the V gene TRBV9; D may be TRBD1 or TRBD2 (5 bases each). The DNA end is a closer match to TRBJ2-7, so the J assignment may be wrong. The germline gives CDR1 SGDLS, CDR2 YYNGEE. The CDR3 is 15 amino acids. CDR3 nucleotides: TGTGCCAGCAGCGTAGCACTCCGAGGGGACTACGAGCAGTACTTC. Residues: CASSVALRGDYEQYF.

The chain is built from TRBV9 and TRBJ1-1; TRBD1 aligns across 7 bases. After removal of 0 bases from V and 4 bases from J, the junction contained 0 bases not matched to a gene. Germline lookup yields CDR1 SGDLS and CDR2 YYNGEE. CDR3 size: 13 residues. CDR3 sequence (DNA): TGTGCCAGCAGCGTAGGGACAGGCACTGAAGCTTTCTTT. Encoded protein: CASSVGTGTEAFF.

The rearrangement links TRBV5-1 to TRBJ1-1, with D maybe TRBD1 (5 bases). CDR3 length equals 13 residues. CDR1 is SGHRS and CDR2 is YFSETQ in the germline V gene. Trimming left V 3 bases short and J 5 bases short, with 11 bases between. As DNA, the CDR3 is TGCGCCAGCAGCTGGGGGGGATGGACTGAAGCTTTCTTT. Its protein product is CASSWGGWTEAFF.

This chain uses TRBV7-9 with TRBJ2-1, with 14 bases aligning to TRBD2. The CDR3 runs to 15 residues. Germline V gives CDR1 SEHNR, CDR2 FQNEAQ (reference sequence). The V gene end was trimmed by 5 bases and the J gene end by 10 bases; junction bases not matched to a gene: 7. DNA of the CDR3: TGTGCCAGCAGCATGGGACTAGCGGGGGCGGGCGAGCAGTTCTTC. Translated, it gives CASSMGLAGAGEQFF.

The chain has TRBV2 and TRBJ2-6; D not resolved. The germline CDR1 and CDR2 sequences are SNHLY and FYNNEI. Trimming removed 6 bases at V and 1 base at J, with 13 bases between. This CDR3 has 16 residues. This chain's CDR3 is CASRPTTHSGANVLTF. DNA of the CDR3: TGTGCCAGCAGGCCAACTACGCATTCTGGGGCCAACGTCCTGACTTTC. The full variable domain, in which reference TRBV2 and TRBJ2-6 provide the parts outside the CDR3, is EPEVTQTPSHQVTQMGQEVILRCVPISNHLYFYWYRQILGQKVEFLVSFYNNEISEKSEIFDDQFSVERPDGSNFTLKIRSTKLEDSAMYFCASRPTTHSGANVLTFGAGSRLTVL.

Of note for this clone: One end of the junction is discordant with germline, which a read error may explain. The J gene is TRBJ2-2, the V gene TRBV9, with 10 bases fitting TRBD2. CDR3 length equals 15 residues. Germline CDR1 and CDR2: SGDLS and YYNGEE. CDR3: CASSEGLANTGELFF. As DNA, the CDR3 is TGTGCCAGCAGCGAGGGACTAGCGAATACCGGGGAGCTGTTTTTT.

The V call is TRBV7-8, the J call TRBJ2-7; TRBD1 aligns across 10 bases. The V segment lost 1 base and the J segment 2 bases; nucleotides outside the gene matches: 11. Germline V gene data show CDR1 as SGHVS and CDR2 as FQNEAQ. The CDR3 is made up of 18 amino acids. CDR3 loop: CASSLGSGDRGLAYEQYF. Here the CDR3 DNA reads TGTGCCAGCAGCTTAGGCTCTGGGGACAGGGGCTTGGCCTACGAGCAGTACTTC.

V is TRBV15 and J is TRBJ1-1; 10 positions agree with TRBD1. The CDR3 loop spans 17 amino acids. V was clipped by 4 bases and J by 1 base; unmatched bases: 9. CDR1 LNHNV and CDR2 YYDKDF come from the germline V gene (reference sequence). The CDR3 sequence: CATSKNAGTGANTEAFF. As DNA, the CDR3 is TGTGCCACCAGCAAAAACGCCGGGACAGGGGCGAACACTGAAGCTTTCTTT.

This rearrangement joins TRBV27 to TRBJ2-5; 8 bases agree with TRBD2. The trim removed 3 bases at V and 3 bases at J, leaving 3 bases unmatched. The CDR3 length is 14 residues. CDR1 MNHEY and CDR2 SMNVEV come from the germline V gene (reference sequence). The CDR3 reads CASSLIAGKETQYF. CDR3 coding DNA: TGTGCCAGCAGTTTGATAGCGGGGAAAGAGACCCAGTACTTC.

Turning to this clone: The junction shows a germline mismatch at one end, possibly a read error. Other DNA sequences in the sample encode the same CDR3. CDR3: CASSPRSSYNSPLHF. CDR3 DNA: TGTGCCAGCAGCCCGAGGAGCTCCTATAATTCCCCCCTCCACTTT. The genes are TRBV7-9 and TRBJ1-6; no clear D. The CDR3 length is 15 residues. In germline, CDR1 is SEHNR, CDR2 FQNEAQ (reference sequence).

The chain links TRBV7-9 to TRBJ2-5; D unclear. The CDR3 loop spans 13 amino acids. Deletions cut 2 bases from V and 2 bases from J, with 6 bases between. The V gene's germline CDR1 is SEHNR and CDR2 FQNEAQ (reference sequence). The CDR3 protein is CASSLSAQETQYF. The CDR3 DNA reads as TGTGCCAGCAGCTTAAGCGCGCAAGAGACCCAGTACTTC.

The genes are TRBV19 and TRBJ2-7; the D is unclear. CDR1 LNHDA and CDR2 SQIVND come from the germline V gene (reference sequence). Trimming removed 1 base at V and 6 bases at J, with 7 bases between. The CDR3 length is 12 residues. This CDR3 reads CASSIAPGEQYF. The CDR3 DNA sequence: TGTGCCAGTAGTATAGCCCCGGGCGAGCAGTACTTC.

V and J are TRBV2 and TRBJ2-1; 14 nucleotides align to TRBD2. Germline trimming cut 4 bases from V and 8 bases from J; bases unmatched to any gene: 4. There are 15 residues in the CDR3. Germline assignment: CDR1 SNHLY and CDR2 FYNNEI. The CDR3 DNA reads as TGTGCCAGCAGTGGGACTAGCGGGAGGAGGTATGAGCAGTTCTTC. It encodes CASSGTSGRRYEQFF.

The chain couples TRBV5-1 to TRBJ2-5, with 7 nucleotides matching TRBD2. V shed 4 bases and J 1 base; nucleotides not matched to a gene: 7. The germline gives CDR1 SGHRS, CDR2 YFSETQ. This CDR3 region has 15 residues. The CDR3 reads CASSTGGSPQETQYF. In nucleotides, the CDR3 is TGCGCCAGCAGCACGGGGGGTTCACCCCAAGAGACCCAGTACTTC.

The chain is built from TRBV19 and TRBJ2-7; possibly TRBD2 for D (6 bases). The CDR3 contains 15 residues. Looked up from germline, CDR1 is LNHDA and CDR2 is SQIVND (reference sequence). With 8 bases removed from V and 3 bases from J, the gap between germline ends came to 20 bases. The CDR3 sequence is CASPPVTGLNYEQYF. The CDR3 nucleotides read TGTGCCAGTCCTCCCGTCACGGGACTCAACTACGAGCAGTACTTC.

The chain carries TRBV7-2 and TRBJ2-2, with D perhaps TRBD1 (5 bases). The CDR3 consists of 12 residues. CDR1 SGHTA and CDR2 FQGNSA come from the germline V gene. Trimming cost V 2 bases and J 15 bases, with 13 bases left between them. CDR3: CASSLPRGTMFF. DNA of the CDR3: TGTGCCAGCAGCTTACCAAGGGGTACGATGTTTTTT. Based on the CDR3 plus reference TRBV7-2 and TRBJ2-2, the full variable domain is GAGVSQSPSNKVTEKGKDVELRCDPISGHTALYWYRQSLGQGLEFLIYFQGNSAPDKSGLPSDRFSAERTGGSVSTLTIQRTQQEDSAVYLCASSLPRGTMFFGEGSRLTVL.

CDR3 coding DNA: TGTGCCAGCAGCTTAGCCAGCAGTGGAGGTGGGGTGGCTTTCTTT. It codes for CASSLASSGGGVAFF. The V gene is TRBV7-2, the J gene TRBJ1-1; no firm D call. CDR3 length: 15 residues. The germline CDR1 and CDR2 sequences are SGHTA and FQGNSA. The V end lost 0 bases, the J end lost 11 bases, and 19 bases lay between the germline ends. The whole variable domain, filled in from reference TRBV7-2 and TRBJ1-1, reads GAGVSQSPSNKVTEKGKDVELRCDPISGHTALYWYRQSLGQGLEFLIYFQGNSAPDKSGLPSDRFSAERTGGSVSTLTIQRTQQEDSAVYLCASSLASSGGGVAFFGQGTRLTVV.

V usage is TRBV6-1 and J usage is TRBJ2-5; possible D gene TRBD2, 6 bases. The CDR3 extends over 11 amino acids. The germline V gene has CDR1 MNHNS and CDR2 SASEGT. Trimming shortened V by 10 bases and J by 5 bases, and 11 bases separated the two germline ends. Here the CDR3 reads CATGAGETQYF. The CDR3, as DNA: TGTGCCACGGGTGCGGGGGAGACCCAGTACTTC.

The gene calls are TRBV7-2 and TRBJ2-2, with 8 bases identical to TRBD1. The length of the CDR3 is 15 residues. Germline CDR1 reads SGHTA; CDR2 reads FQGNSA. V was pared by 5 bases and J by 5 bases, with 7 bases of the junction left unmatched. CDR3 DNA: TGTGCCAGCAGCCCATCAGGGGGCCGGACCGGGGAGCTGTTTTTT. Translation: CASSPSGGRTGELFF.

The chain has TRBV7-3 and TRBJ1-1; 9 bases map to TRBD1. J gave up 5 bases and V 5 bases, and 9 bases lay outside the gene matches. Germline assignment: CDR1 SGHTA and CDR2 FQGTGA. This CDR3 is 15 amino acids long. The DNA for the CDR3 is TGTGCCAGCAGCCCGACAGGGGGGCCGGGGACTGAAGCTTTCTTT. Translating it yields CASSPTGGPGTEAFF.

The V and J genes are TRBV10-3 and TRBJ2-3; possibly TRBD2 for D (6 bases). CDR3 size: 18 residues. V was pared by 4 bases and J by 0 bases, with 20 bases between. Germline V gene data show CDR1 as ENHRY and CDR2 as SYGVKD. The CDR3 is CAISGPPGSSGSTDTQYF. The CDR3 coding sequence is TGTGCCATCAGTGGCCCCCCTGGGAGTAGCGGTAGCACAGATACGCAGTATTTT.

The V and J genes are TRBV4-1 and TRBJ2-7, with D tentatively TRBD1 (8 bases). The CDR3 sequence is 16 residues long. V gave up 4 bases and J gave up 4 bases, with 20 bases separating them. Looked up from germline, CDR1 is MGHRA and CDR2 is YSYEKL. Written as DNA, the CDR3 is TGCGCCAGCAGCCGGCCTAACAGGGGGGGCAGATACGAGCAGTACTTC. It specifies CASSRPNRGGRYEQYF.